Shown below are 29 T cell receptor beta chains from a single sample sequenced in a study of control samples from healthy donors and cancer patients. Produced via immunoSEQ multiplex PCR; TCRdb's table is partial and in-frame only. In the table there are 120,000 to 150,000 clones, roughly 93% of which are singletons. The material sequenced was blood. The source is a young man in good health.

The chain links TRBV5-6 to TRBJ1-3; D may be TRBD1 (6 bases). CDR1 and CDR2 (germline): SGHDT, YYEEEE. Trimming removed 3 bases at V and 0 bases at J, with 13 bases between. This CDR3 spans 16 amino acids. CDR3 sequence (DNA): TGTGCCAGCAGCTCTGGACAGCTCAACTCTGGAAACACCATATATTTT. Translating it yields CASSSGQLNSGNTIYF.

This rearrangement joins TRBV5-1 to TRBJ1-4; D is perhaps TRBD1 (5 bases). The CDR3 has 16 residues. Deletions cut 0 bases from V and 8 bases from J, with 17 bases between. Germline V gene sequence: CDR1 SGHRS, CDR2 YFSETQ. CDR3 nucleotide sequence: TGCGCCAGCAGCTTGGGGGACGGAGGGGTTTCGGAAAAACTGTTTTTT. This codes for CASSLGDGGVSEKLFF.

V and J are TRBV29-1 and TRBJ2-7; 12 bases align to TRBD1. Germline V gene data show CDR1 as SQVTM and CDR2 as ANQGSEA. The CDR3 is 13 residues long. Trimming cost V 7 bases and J 7 bases; bases outside gene matches: 8. The CDR3 protein is CSGGQGASGEQYF. Here the CDR3 DNA reads TGCAGCGGGGGACAGGGGGCCTCGGGAGAGCAGTACTTC.

J is TRBJ2-6 and V is TRBV5-4; D uncertain. CDR3 size: 13 residues. Trimming took off 4 bases at V and 9 bases at J, with 11 bases between the two ends. Germline assignment: CDR1 SGHNT and CDR2 YYREEE (reference sequence). The CDR3 coding sequence is TGTGCCAGCAGCCTCCAAGAGGTCAACGTCCTGACTTTC. As protein: CASSLQEVNVLTF. Full variable domain (remainder filled in from reference TRBV5-4 and TRBJ2-6): ETGVTQSPTHLIKTRGQQVTLRCSSQSGHNTVSWYQQALGQGPQFIFQYYREEENGRGNFPPRFSGLQFPNYSSELNVNALELDDSALYLCASSLQEVNVLTFGAGSRLTVL.

J is TRBJ1-1 and V is TRBV5-1; D is possibly TRBD1 (5 bases). This CDR3 comprises 15 residues. The V gene lost 1 base and the J gene lost 4 bases, with 14 bases spanning the gap. The germline CDR1 and CDR2 sequences are SGHRS and YFSETQ. In DNA, the CDR3 is TGCGCCAGCAGCTTGACAGGTCCTGGGACCACTGAAGCTTTCTTT. It is translated as CASSLTGPGTTEAFF.

This chain links TRBV6-2 or TRBV6-3 with TRBJ2-7, with 14 positions matching TRBD2. The J segment lost 2 bases and the V segment lost 4 bases, leaving 1 base of the junction unmatched. The V gene's germline CDR1 is MNHEY and CDR2 SVGEGT. The CDR3 runs 15 residues. The CDR3 here is CASSWGLAGAYEQYF. In nucleotides, the CDR3 is TGTGCCAGCAGTTGGGGACTAGCGGGAGCCTACGAGCAGTACTTC.

J is TRBJ2-7 and V is TRBV19; the D is unclear. This CDR3 region has 14 residues. V was shortened by 3 bases and J by 3 bases, with 12 bases between the two germline ends. Germline CDR1 and CDR2: LNHDA and SQIVND (reference sequence). This CDR3 reads CASSIGQAGYEQYF. The CDR3 DNA reads TGTGCCAGTAGTATTGGGCAGGCCGGCTACGAGCAGTACTTC.

The chain links TRBV11-3 to TRBJ1-1; 7 bases are shared with TRBD1. With 1 base clipped from V and 5 bases from J, the junction kept 4 bases outside the gene matches. The CDR3 loop spans 14 amino acids. Per germline, CDR1 SGHNT and CDR2 YENEEA. CDR3 protein: CASSLGGGSTEAFF. The DNA for the CDR3 is TGTGCCAGCAGCTTAGGAGGGGGCAGTACTGAAGCTTTCTTT. Looking up the rest from reference TRBV11-3 and TRBJ1-1 gives the full variable domain: EAGVVQSPRYKIIEKKQPVAFWCNPISGHNTLYWYLQNLGQGPELLIRYENEEAVDDSQLPKDRFSAERLKGVDSTLKIQPAELGDSAVYLCASSLGGGSTEAFFGQGTRLTVV.

This chain connects TRBV7-9 to TRBJ1-4; D unclear. The CDR3 spans 14 residues. Germline-derived CDR1 and CDR2 are SEHNR and FQNEAQ (reference sequence). V was shortened by 5 bases and J by 5 bases, with 12 bases between the two germline ends. Written as DNA, the CDR3 is TGTGCCAGCAGCCCCGGGGTGGGGAATGAAAAACTGTTTTTT. This encodes CASSPGVGNEKLFF.

The rearrangement joins TRBV25-1 to TRBJ2-1; D is tentatively TRBD1 or TRBD2 (5 bases each). The CDR3 spans 13 residues. Trimming took 8 bases from V and 0 from J, leaving 8 bases between them. In germline, CDR1 is MGHDK, CDR2 SYGVNS. The CDR3 loop is CASEGLSYNEQFF. The CDR3 DNA reads TGTGCCAGCGAGGGGCTCTCCTACAATGAGCAGTTCTTC. The full variable domain, completed using reference TRBV25-1 and TRBJ2-1, is EADIYQTPRYLVIGTGKKITLECSQTMGHDKMYWYQQDPGMELHLIHYSYGVNSTEKGDLSSESTVSRIRTEHFPLTLESARPSHTSQYLCASEGLSYNEQFFGPGTRLTVL.

The J gene is TRBJ2-1, the V gene TRBV7-3, with 12 bases aligning to TRBD2. The V and J ends lost 1 base and 8 bases, in that order; junction bases with no gene match: 21. The CDR3 is made up of 21 amino acids. Germline V gene sequence: CDR1 SGHTA, CDR2 FQGTGA. The CDR3 coding sequence is TGTGCCAGCAGCTTAAACCCTGGCTTTGACTACCTAGCGGGAGGGCCCTATGAGCAGTTCTTC. It encodes CASSLNPGFDYLAGGPYEQFF.

The CDR3 loop is CASSLRRQGPPNYGYTF. The CDR3 coding sequence is TGTGCCAGCAGCTTAAGAAGACAGGGTCCGCCTAACTATGGCTACACCTTC. This chain links TRBV7-8 with TRBJ1-2; 7 positions match TRBD1. This CDR3 has 17 residues. Germline V gene sequence: CDR1 SGHVS, CDR2 FQNEAQ. J gave up 0 bases and V 2 bases, and 9 bases lay outside the gene matches.

The CDR3 sequence: CASSPGGPEAFF. In DNA form, the CDR3 reads TGCGCCAGCAGCCCGGGGGGTCCTGAAGCTTTCTTT. The V and J genes are TRBV5-1 and TRBJ1-1; the D gene is possibly TRBD1 (5 bases). V gave up 4 bases and J gave up 6 bases, with 10 bases separating them. This CDR3 has 12 amino acids. Germline V gene data show CDR1 as SGHRS and CDR2 as YFSETQ.

As concerns this clone: The sample contains more than one DNA sequence encoding this CDR3. This rearrangement joins TRBV5-1 to TRBJ1-4; D call uncertain. Germline loops: CDR1 SGHRS, CDR2 YFSETQ. This CDR3 spans 12 amino acids. The V end lost 0 bases, the J end lost 8 bases, and 5 bases lay between the germline ends. The CDR3: CASSLVGEKLFF. The CDR3 region has the DNA TGCGCCAGCAGCTTGGTTGGGGAAAAACTGTTTTTT.

This chain uses TRBV14 with TRBJ2-7; D gene ambiguous. The CDR3 extends over 12 amino acids. Germline V CDR1 and CDR2: SGHDN, FVKESK. V was shortened by 4 bases and J by 0 bases, with 4 bases between the two germline ends. CDR3 sequence (DNA): TGTGCCAGCAGCCTCGCCTCCTACGAGCAGTACTTC. Encoded protein: CASSLASYEQYF.

This chain links TRBV7-2 with TRBJ2-4; D call uncertain. The CDR3 spans 12 residues. CDR1 and CDR2 (germline): SGHTA, FQGNSA. Between the trimmed V and J ends, which lost 5 bases and 8 bases, there was a span of 10 bases. The chain's CDR3 is CASSAPRDIQYF. The CDR3 DNA reads TGTGCCAGCAGCGCCCCGAGAGACATTCAGTACTTC.

The chain combines TRBV2 with TRBJ2-5; 9 nucleotides match TRBD2. Looked up from germline, CDR1 is SNHLY and CDR2 is FYNNEI. With 6 bases clipped from V and 5 bases from J, the junction kept 7 bases outside the gene matches. This CDR3 spans 14 amino acids. CDR3 sequence: CASRPGLALETQYF. The CDR3 DNA follows: TGTGCCAGCAGACCGGGACTAGCATTGGAGACCCAGTACTTC.

This clone has only one observation. This chain uses TRBV19 with TRBJ1-2; 9 bases fit TRBD1. The ends lost 5 bases at V and 8 bases at J; junction bases unmatched: 9. There are 14 residues in the CDR3. Per the germline V gene, CDR1 is LNHDA and CDR2 is SQIVND (reference sequence). In DNA, the CDR3 is TGTGCCAGTAGTTCCCTCGGACAGGGGCCAGGCTACACCTTC. This encodes CASSSLGQGPGYTF.

The CDR3 is CASSLGRGLTEAFF. Written as DNA, the CDR3 is TGTGCCAGCAGCTTAGGCAGGGGGCTTACTGAAGCTTTCTTT. The rearrangement links TRBV7-8 to TRBJ1-1, with 8 bases matching TRBD1. Unmatched junction bases numbered 3, after V lost 1 base and J lost 5 bases. Germline loops: CDR1 SGHVS, CDR2 FQNEAQ. This CDR3 is 14 amino acids long.

The V call is TRBV5-6, the J call TRBJ2-3; 8 bases align to TRBD1. In germline, CDR1 is SGHDT, CDR2 YYEEEE. Trimming cost V 4 bases and J 5 bases; bases outside gene matches: 12. The CDR3 is 16 amino acids. CDR3 sequence reads: CASSKEPGQVGDTQYF. As DNA, the CDR3 is TGTGCCAGCAGCAAAGAACCGGGACAGGTGGGAGATACGCAGTATTTT.

The chain recombines TRBV13 with TRBJ1-1; no clear D. CDR1 is PRHDT and CDR2 is FYEKMQ in the germline V gene (reference sequence). The CDR3 consists of 8 residues. The CDR3 bases are TGTGACAACACTGAAGCTTTCTTT. Protein product: CDNTEAFF.

The chain combines TRBV7-2 with TRBJ1-3; maybe TRBD1 (5 bases). Trimming left V 3 bases short and J 4 bases short, with 13 bases between. The CDR3 covers 15 residues. In germline, CDR1 is SGHTA, CDR2 FQGNSA. CDR3 bases: TGTGCCAGCAGCTTGGGCGGGGCGCCCGGAAACACCATATATTTT. Translating gives CASSLGGAPGNTIYF.

V and J are TRBV6-6 and TRBJ1-4; no reliable D call. The CDR3 runs to 15 residues. The germline V and J ends were trimmed by 0 bases and 8 bases, with 13 bases remaining between them. Germline lookup yields CDR1 MNHNY and CDR2 SVGAGI (reference sequence). The CDR3 loop is CASSYSDQEGEKLFF. CDR3 coding DNA: TGTGCCAGCAGTTACTCTGACCAGGAGGGCGAAAAACTGTTTTTT.

The chain uses TRBV11-2 and TRBJ1-3; D is unclear. The germline V gene encodes CDR1 SGHAT and CDR2 FQNNGV. Trimming shortened V by 5 bases and J by 0 bases, and 8 bases separated the two germline ends. The CDR3 length is 14 residues. CDR3 amino acids: CASSRNPSGNTIYF. The CDR3 bases are TGTGCCAGCAGCCGAAACCCCTCTGGAAACACCATATATTTT.

This sequence joins TRBV6-5 and TRBJ1-2; D is uncertain. This CDR3 is built from 13 residues. Trimming removed 2 bases at V and 4 bases at J, with 8 bases between. Germline V CDR1 and CDR2: MNHEY, SVGAGI. The CDR3 nucleotides read TGTGCCAGCAGTTACAGATCGGTCTATGGCTACACCTTC. It translates to CASSYRSVYGYTF.

The chain couples TRBV5-1 to TRBJ1-1, with a possible D match to TRBD1 (6 bases). The V gene lost 0 bases and the J gene lost 11 bases, with 17 bases spanning the gap. The length of the CDR3 is 14 residues. CDR1 SGHRS and CDR2 YFSETQ come from the germline V gene. As DNA, the CDR3 is TGCGCCAGCAGCTTGGTAGGCGCAGGGGAGGAGGCTTTCTTT. Its protein product is CASSLVGAGEEAFF.

The V call is TRBV6-5, the J call TRBJ2-7; possibly TRBD1 for D (5 bases). CDR1 and CDR2 from the germline V gene are MNHEY and SVGAGI. V lost 6 bases, J lost 3 bases, and 12 bases lay in between. CDR3 length equals 13 residues. CDR3 bases: TGTGCCAGCAGCCGAGGACACCTCTACGAGCAGTACTTC. This sequence encodes CASSRGHLYEQYF.

The V call is TRBV18, the J call TRBJ2-2; D is ambiguous. Germline V gene lookup returns CDR1 KGHSH and CDR2 LQKENI. V was trimmed by 7 bases and J by 1 base, leaving 7 bases between them. The CDR3 loop spans 13 amino acids. In DNA, the CDR3 is TGTGCCAGCTGGCCAGGGAACACCGGGGAGCTGTTTTTT. Its protein is CASWPGNTGELFF.

The chain employs TRBV4-3 and TRBJ2-1; no firm D call. The germline CDR1 and CDR2 sequences are LGHNA and YSLEER. Deletions cut 6 bases from V and 4 bases from J, with 10 bases between. CDR3 size: 13 residues. CDR3 in amino acids: CASSVWRYNEQFF. CDR3 DNA: TGCGCCAGCAGTGTGTGGCGGTACAATGAGCAGTTCTTC.